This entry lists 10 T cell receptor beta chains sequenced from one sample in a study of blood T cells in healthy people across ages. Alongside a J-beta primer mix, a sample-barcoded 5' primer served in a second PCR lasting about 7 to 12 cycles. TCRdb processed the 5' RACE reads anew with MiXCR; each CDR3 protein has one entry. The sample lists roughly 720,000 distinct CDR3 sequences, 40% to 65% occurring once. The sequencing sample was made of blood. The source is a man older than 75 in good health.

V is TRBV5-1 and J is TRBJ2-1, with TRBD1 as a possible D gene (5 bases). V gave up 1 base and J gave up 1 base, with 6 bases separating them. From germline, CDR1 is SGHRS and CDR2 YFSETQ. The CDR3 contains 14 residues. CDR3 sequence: CASSLYRSYNEQFF. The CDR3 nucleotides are TGCGCCAGCAGCTTGTACAGGTCCTACAATGAGCAGTTCTTC.

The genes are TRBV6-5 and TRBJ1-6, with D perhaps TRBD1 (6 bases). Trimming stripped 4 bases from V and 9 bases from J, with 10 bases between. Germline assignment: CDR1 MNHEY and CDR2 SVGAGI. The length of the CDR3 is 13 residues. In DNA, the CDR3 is TGTGCCAGCAGTTGGACAGTACCTTCACCCCTCCACTTT. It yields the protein CASSWTVPSPLHF.

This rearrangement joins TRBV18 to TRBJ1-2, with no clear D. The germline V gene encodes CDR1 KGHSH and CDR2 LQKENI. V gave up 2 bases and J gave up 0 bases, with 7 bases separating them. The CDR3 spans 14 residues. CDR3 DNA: TGTGCCAGCTCACCAGCGAAGACTAACTATGGCTACACCTTC. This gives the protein CASSPAKTNYGYTF.

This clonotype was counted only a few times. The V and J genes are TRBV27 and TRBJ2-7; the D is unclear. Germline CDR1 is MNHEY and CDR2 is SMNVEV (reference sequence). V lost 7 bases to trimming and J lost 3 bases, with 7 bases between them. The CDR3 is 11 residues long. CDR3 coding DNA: TGTGCCAGCACCTCCAACTACGAGCAGTACTTC. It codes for CASTSNYEQYF.

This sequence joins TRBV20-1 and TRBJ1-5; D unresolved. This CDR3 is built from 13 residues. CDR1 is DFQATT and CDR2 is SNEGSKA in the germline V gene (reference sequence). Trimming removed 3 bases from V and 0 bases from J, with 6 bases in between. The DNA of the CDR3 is TGCAGTGCTAGCGGCCGTAGCAATCAGCCCCAGCATTTT. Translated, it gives CSASGRSNQPQHF.

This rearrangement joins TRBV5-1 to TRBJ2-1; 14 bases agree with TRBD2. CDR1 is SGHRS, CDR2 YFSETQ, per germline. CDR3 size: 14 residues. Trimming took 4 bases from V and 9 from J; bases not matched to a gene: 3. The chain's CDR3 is CASSHGLAGGEQFF. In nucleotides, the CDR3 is TGCGCCAGCAGCCACGGACTAGCGGGAGGTGAGCAGTTCTTC.

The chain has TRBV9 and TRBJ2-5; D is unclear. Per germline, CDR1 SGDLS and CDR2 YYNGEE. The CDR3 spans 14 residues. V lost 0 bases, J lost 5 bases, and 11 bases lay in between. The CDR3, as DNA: TGTGCCAGCAGCGTAGGGAGCTTTGCGGAGACCCAGTACTTC. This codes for CASSVGSFAETQYF.

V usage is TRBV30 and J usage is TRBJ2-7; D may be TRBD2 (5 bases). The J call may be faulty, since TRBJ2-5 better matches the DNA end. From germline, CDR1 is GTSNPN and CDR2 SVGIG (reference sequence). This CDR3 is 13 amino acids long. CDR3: CAWNRGEGETQYF. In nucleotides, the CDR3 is TGTGCCTGGAACCGGGGAGAAGGAGAGACCCAGTACTTC.

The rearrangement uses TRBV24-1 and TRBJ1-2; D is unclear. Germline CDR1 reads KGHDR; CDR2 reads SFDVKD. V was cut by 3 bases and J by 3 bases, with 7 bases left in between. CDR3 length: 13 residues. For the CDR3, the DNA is TGTGCCACCAGTGATCCGGCCGACTATGGCTACACCTTC. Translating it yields CATSDPADYGYTF.

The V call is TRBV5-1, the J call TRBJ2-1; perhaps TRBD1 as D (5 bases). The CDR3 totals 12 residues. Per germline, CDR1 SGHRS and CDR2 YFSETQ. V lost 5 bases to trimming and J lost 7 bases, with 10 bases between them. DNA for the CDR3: TGCGCCAGCAGTACGGACATAAATGAGCAGTTCTTC. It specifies CASSTDINEQFF.